This T cell receptor (beta chain) is from a study of vaccination and CD4 T cells after COVID-19. Notes on the study in general: Spike mono-reactivity was found in 304 of the 307 vaccine-specific clones identified in convalescent patients.

Cultured CD4+ T cell DNA was sequenced using the Oncomine TCR Beta short-read assay. Via MiXCR, TCRdb re-called the PCR reads, giving one row per CDR3 protein. The data hold about 18,000 distinct CDR3 sequences, with under 55% observed a single time. This clonotype was recorded a few times. Its antigen is as yet unknown. Time point defined: late sampling 161 to 241 days after vaccination in a few convalescent patients. Treatment: approximately nine-day PBMC culture with coronavirus spike peptide pools or control peptides (ViraFEST assay). Before TCRs were sequenced, ViraFEST expanded antigen-specific T cells with peptide pools. The V segment lost 6 bases and the J segment 0 bases; nucleotides outside the gene matches: 3. The length of the CDR3 is 13 residues. Looked up from germline, CDR1 is DFQATT and CDR2 is SNEGSKA (reference sequence).

The sequence derives from a human donor who had recovered from COVID-19. The sample here was CD4+ T cells from blood, cultured in vitro, taken about 7 months after SARS-CoV-2 vaccination. This chain uses TRBV20-1 with TRBJ2-3, with 7 bases fitting TRBD1. The CDR3 bases are TGCAGTGCCCTGACAGGGAGCACAGATACGCAGTATTTT. Translated, it gives CSALTGSTDTQYF.